This T cell receptor (beta chain) is drawn from a study of T cells in Graves' hyperthyroidism and ophthalmopathy. The CDR3 is 14 residues long. V was clipped by 2 bases and J by 7 bases, with 12 bases between them. Germline CDR1 is KGHSH and CDR2 is LQKENI. TCR beta CDR3 sequences were amplified from RNA transcripts. During a first-round RT-PCR of the TCR CDR3, the HTBI primer set was used. TCRdb itself ran the multiplex PCR reads through MiXCR, one entry per CDR3 protein. The data contain about 350,000 distinct CDR3 sequences, 15% to 20% of them seen just once; the ten biggest clones take up 15% to 17%.

The sample was blood. The V and J genes are TRBV18 and TRBJ2-1; D is ambiguous. The source of this sequence is a middle-aged woman with Graves' ophthalmopathy. The CDR3 is CASSPDSQTNEQFF. The CDR3 coding sequence is TGTGCCAGCTCACCAGACTCGCAAACGAATGAGCAGTTCTTC.